This T cell receptor (beta chain) derives from a study of long-term antiretroviral therapy in people with HIV. Notes on the study in general: The study collected no data on ART adherence, viral resistance or therapy changes. Repertoires with HIV possessed tighter CDR3 length spans than those of controls. Post-ART, diversity grew, though it stayed under transplant donor control levels.

Investigators performed immunoSEQ version v3.0 at survey level. Sequencing of each sample targeted roughly 40,000-50,000 T-cell genomes. Sequenced by immunoSEQ multiplex PCR; TCRdb stores in-frame clones only, minus some. The repertoire holds about 33,000 clones, with almost 97% as singletons. As for this clone: Its antigen is undetermined.

The CDR3 spans 15 residues. V dropped 1 base and J dropped 9; count of bases not matched to a gene: 6. CDR1 and CDR2 (germline): MNHNS, SASEGT. The receptor's source is a man between 25 and 39 years old with HIV. Sequenced material: unsorted PBMCs, taken 6.9 years after starting antiretroviral therapy. The chain employs TRBV6-1 and TRBJ2-1, with 10 bases lining up with TRBD2. CDR3 protein: CASSEVGLAGVEQFF. The CDR3, as DNA: TGTGCCAGCAGTGAAGTGGGGCTAGCGGGAGTTGAGCAGTTCTTC.